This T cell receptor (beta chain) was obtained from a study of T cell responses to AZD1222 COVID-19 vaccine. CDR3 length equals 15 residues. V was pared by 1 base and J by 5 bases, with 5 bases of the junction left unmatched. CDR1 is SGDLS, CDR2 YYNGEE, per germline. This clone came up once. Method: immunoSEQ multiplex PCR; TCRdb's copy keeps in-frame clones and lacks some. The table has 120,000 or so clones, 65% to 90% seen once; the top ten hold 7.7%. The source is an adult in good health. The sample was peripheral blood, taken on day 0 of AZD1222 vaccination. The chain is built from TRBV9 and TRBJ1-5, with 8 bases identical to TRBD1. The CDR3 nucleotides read TGTGCCAGCAGCGTATCCGACAGGGGCGATCAGCCCCAGCATTTT. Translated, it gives CASSVSDRGDQPQHF. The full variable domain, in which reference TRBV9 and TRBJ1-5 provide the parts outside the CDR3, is DSGVTQTPKHLITATGQRVTLRCSPRSGDLSVYWYQQSLDQGLQFLIQYYNGEERAKGNILERFSAQQFPDLHSELNLSSLELGDSALYFCASSVSDRGDQPQHFGDGTRLSIL.